This TCR beta chain was obtained from a study of vaccination effects on CD4 cells after COVID-19. Findings and caveats of the study: Missing from the study were early post-infection timepoints, and its convalescent patients were few. Substantial clonal contraction characterized both infection- and vaccine-induced clones late after vaccination.

Note on this clone: Its antigen is still unknown.

CD4+ T cells specific for antigen were expanded with viral peptide pools by the ViraFEST assay before sequencing. Isolation of CD4+ T cells took place after around 10 days of culture. Two doses of BNT162b2 or mRNA-1273 vaccine were administered to participants. The researchers cultured approximately 2.1 million PBMC per well with approximately 11 IU/ml IL-2 and roughly 9.4 ug/ml peptides. Researchers swapped half the medium for IL-2 medium on both days 3 and 7. V was shortened by 6 bases and J by 6 bases, with 11 bases between the two germline ends. CDR1 DFQATT and CDR2 SNEGSKA come from the germline V gene (reference sequence). The CDR3 covers 11 residues. Measured with immunoSEQ multiplex PCR; TCRdb has only the in-frame clones, and not every one. The sample comprises about 26,000 clones, 60% to 80% of which are singletons, and less than 7.5% rests with the top ten.

The chain employs TRBV20-1 and TRBJ1-1; D gene unclear. This material consisted of CD4+ T cells from PBMCs cultured with SARS-CoV-2 spike peptides, taken after COVID-19 vaccination. The clonotype comes from a human donor who received a COVID-19 vaccine. Some clones in this sample may be carry-over from other donors' samples. CDR3 sequence (DNA): TGCAGTGCCCCCAGAACCCCTGAAGCTTTCTTT. Encoded protein: CSAPRTPEAFF.